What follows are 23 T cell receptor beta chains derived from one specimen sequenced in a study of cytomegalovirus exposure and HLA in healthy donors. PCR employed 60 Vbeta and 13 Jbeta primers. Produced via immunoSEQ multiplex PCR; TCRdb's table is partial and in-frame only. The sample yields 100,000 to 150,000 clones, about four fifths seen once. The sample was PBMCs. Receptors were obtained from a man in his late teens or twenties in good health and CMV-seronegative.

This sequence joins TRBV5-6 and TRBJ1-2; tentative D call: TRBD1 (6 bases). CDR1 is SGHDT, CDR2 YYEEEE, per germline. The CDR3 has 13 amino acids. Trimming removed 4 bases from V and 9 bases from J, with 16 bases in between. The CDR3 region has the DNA TGTGCCAGCAGCATGACAGGAGCCCTACGCTACACCTTC. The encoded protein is CASSMTGALRYTF.

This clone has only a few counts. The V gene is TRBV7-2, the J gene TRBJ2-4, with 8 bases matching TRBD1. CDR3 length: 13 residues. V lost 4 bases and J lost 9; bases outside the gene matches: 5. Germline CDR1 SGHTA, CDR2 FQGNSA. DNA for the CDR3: TGTGCCAGCAGCTCGCAGGGGGCCACCATTCAGTACTTC. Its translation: CASSSQGATIQYF.

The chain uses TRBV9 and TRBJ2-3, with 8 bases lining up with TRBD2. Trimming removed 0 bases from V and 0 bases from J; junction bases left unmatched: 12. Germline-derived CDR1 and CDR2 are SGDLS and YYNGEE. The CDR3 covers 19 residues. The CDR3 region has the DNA TGTGCCAGCAGCGTAGACGGAGCGGGGGTCGGTACTAGCACAGATACGCAGTATTTT. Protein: CASSVDGAGVGTSTDTQYF. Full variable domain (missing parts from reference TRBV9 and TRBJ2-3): DSGVTQTPKHLITATGQRVTLRCSPRSGDLSVYWYQQSLDQGLQFLIQYYNGEERAKGNILERFSAQQFPDLHSELNLSSLELGDSALYFCASSVDGAGVGTSTDTQYFGPGTRLTVL.

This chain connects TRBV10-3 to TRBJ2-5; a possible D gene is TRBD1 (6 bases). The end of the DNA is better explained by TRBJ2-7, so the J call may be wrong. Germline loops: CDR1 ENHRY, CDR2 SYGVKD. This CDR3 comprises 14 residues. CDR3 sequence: CAISEGRGIYEQYF. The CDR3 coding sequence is TGTGCCATCAGTGAGGGCAGGGGAATTTACGAGCAGTACTTC.

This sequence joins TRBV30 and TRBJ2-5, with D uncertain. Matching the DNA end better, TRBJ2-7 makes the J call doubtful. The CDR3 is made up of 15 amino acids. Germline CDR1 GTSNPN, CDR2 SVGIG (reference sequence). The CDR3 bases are TGTGCCTGGAGCCTAGGCAGCCAGGTGGACTACGAGCAGTACTTC. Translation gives CAWSLGSQVDYEQYF.

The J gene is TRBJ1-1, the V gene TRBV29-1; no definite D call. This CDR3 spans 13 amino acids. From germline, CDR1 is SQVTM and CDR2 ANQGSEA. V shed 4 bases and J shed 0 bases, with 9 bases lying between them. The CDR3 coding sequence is TGCAGCGTTGCAGAGGGCGTGAACACTGAAGCTTTCTTT. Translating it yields CSVAEGVNTEAFF.

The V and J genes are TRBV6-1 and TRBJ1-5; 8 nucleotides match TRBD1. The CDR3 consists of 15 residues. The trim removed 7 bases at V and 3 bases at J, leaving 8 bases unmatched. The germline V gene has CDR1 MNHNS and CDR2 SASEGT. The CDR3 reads CASTYRGVYNQPQHF. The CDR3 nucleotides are TGTGCCAGCACCTACAGGGGGGTCTACAATCAGCCCCAGCATTTT.

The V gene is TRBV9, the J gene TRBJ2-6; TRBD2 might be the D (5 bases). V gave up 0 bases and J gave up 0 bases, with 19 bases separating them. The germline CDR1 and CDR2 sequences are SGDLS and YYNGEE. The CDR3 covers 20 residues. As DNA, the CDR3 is TGTGCCAGCAGCGTAGTTCGGGATAGCCCAATAAACTCTGGGGCCAACGTCCTGACTTTC. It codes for CASSVVRDSPINSGANVLTF.

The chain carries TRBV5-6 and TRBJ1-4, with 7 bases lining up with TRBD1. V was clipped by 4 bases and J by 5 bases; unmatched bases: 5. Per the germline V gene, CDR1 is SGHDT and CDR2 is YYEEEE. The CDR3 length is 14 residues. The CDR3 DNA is TGTGCCAGCAGCATTCAGGGGGACAATGAAAAACTGTTTTTT. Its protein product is CASSIQGDNEKLFF.

CDR3 sequence: CASSNSRLAGYTQYF. CDR3 DNA: TGTGCCAGTAGTAACAGTCGCCTAGCGGGTTATACGCAGTATTTT. The chain employs TRBV19 and TRBJ2-3; 8 bases map to TRBD2. This CDR3 spans 15 amino acids. After removal of 4 bases from V and 7 bases from J, the junction contained 10 bases not matched to a gene. Per the germline V gene, CDR1 is LNHDA and CDR2 is SQIVND (reference sequence).

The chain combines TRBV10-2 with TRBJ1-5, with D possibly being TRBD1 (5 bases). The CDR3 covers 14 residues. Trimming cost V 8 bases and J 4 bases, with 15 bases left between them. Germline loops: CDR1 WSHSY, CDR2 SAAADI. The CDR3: CASGVGGENQPQHF. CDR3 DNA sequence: TGCGCCAGCGGTGTGGGGGGGGAGAATCAGCCCCAGCATTTT.

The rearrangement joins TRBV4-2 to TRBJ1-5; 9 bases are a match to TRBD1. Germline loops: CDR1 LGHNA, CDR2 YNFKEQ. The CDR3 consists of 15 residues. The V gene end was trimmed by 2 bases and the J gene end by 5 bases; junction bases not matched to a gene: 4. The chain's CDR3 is CASSQRGQGHQPQHF. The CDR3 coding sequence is TGTGCCAGCAGCCAAAGAGGACAGGGGCATCAGCCCCAGCATTTT.

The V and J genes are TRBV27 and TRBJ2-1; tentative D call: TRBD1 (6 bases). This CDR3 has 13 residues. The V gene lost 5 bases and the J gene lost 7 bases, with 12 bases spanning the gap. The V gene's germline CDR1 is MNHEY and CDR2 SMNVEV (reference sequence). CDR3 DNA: TGTGCCAGCAGTCCGACAGGTAGGAATGAGCAGTTCTTC. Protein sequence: CASSPTGRNEQFF.

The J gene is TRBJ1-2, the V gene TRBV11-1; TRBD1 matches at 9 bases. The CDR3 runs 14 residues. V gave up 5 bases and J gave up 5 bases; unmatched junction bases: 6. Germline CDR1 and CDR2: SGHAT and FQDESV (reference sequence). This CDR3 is CASSNPGQGYGYTF. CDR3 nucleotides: TGTGCCAGCAGCAACCCGGGACAGGGTTATGGCTACACCTTC.

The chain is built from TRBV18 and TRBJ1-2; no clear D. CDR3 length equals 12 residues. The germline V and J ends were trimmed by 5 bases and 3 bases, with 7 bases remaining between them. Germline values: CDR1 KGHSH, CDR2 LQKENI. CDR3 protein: CASSGGDYGYTF. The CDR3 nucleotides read TGTGCCAGCTCAGGCGGAGACTATGGCTACACCTTC. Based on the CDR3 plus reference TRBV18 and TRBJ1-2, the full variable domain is NAGVMQNPRHLVRRRGQEARLRCSPMKGHSHVYWYRQLPEEGLKFMVYLQKENIIDESGMPKERFSAEFPKEGPSILRIQQVVRGDSAAYFCASSGGDYGYTFGSGTRLTVV.

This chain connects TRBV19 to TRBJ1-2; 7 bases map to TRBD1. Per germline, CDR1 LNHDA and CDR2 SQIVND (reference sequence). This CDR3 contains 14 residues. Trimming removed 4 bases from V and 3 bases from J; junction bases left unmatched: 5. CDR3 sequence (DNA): TGTGCCAGTAGTACCGGACAGGTGGACTATGGCTACACCTTC. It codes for CASSTGQVDYGYTF.

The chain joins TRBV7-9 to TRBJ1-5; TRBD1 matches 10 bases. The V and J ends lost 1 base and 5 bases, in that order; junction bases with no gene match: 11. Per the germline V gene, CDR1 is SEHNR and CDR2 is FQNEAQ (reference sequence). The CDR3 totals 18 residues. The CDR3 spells CASSLEDRDRGVYQPQHF. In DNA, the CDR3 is TGTGCCAGCAGCTTAGAAGACAGGGACAGGGGTGTTTATCAGCCCCAGCATTTT.

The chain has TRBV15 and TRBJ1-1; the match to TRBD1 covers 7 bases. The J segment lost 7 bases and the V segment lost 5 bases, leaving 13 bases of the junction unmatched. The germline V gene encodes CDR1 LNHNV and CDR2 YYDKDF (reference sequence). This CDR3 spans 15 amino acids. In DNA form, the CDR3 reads TGTGCCACCAGCCCCGGGGAACAGGGGCGAGGTGAAGCTTTCTTT. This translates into CATSPGEQGRGEAFF.

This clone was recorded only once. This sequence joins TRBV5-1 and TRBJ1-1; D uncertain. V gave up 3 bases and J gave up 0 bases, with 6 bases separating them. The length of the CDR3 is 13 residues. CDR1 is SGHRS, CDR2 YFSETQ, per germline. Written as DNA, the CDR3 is TGCGCCAGCAGCTCACAATTGAACACTGAAGCTTTCTTT. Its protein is CASSSQLNTEAFF. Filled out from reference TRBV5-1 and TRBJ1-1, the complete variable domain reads KAGVTQTPRYLIKTRGQQVTLSCSPISGHRSVSWYQQTPGQGLQFLFEYFSETQRNKGNFPGRFSGRQFSNSRSEMNVSTLELGDSALYLCASSSQLNTEAFFGQGTRLTVV.

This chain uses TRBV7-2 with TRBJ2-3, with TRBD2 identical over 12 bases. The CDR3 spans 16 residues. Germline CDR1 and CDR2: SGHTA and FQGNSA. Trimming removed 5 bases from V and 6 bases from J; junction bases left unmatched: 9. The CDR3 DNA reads TGTGCCAGCAGCCTCCACCTAGCGGGGGGGCCTGATACGCAGTATTTT. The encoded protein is CASSLHLAGGPDTQYF.

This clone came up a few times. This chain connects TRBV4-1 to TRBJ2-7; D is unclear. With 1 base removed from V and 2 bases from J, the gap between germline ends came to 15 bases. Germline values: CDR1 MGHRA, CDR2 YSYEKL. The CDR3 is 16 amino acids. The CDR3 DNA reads TGCGCCAGCAGCCAAGTAGCCGTACGCGAAGCCTACGAGCAGTACTTC. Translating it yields CASSQVAVREAYEQYF.

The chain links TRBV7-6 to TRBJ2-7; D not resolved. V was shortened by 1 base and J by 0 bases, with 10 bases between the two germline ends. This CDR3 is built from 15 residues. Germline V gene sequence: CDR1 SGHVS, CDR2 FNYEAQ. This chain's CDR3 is CASSLEAQISYEQYF. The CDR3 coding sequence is TGTGCCAGCAGCTTAGAGGCACAGATCTCCTACGAGCAGTACTTC.

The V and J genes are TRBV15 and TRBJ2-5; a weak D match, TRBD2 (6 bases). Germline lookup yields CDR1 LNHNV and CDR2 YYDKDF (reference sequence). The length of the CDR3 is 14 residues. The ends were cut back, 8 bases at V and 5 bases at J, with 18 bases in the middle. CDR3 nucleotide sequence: TGTGCCACCGAGGGCGGGAACTCCTGGGAGACCCAGTACTTC. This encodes CATEGGNSWETQYF.